The 5 T cell receptor beta chains below were found in one sample sequenced in a study of vaccination and CD4 T cells after COVID-19. Their recognized antigens are unknown. Regarding treatment: roughly ten-day PBMC culture with coronavirus spike peptide pools or control peptides (ViraFEST assay). CD4+ T cells that had been cultured provided DNA sequenced with the Oncomine TCR Beta short-read assay. TCRdb re-derived calls from the PCR reads in MiXCR, one entry per CDR3 protein. The sample contains 14,000 to 15,000 distinct CDR3 sequences, about 45% of which appear only once. What was sequenced was CD4+ T cells from blood, cultured in vitro. The receptors stem from a human donor who had recovered from COVID-19.

This clonotype is a singleton in its sample. V usage is TRBV24-1 and J usage is TRBJ2-1; the D gene is possibly TRBD1 (5 bases). The CDR3 is 14 amino acids. Germline assignment: CDR1 KGHDR and CDR2 SFDVKD. Trimming cost V 7 bases and J 6 bases, with 15 bases left between them. CDR3 sequence: CATRDPKGRNEQFF. The CDR3 nucleotides are TGTGCCACCAGAGACCCAAAGGGGCGCAATGAGCAGTTCTTC.

J is TRBJ1-2 and V is TRBV18; D may be TRBD1 (6 bases). Trimming removed 6 bases from V and 4 bases from J, with 9 bases in between. The CDR3 is 12 amino acids. The V gene's germline CDR1 is KGHSH and CDR2 LQKENI. The chain's CDR3 is CASSPDSYGYTF. DNA of the CDR3: TGTGCCAGCTCCCCGGACAGCTATGGCTACACCTTC.

In its sample, this clonotype was seen a few times. The gene calls are TRBV2 and TRBJ2-2; possible D gene TRBD2, 5 bases. V shed 7 bases and J shed 4 bases, with 16 bases lying between them. The CDR3 extends over 15 amino acids. Germline assignment: CDR1 SNHLY and CDR2 FYNNEI. DNA of the CDR3: TGTGCCAGCAAGGAAAGGGAAGGGAGCACCGGGGAGCTGTTTTTT. Residues: CASKEREGSTGELFF.

This clonotype was seen a few times. This chain uses TRBV12-3 or TRBV12-4 with TRBJ2-7; D not certain. The CDR3 has 12 amino acids. Trimming took 4 bases from V and 4 from J, leaving 8 bases between them. CDR3 nucleotide sequence: TGTGCCAGCAGTTACGACGGATACGAGCAGTACTTC. This translates into CASSYDGYEQYF.

Only a few counts were recorded for this clonotype. The chain couples TRBV6-1 to TRBJ1-2; D is perhaps TRBD1 (6 bases). The V end lost 7 bases, the J end lost 4 bases, and 19 bases lay between the germline ends. CDR1 and CDR2 (germline): MNHNS, SASEGT. The length of the CDR3 is 15 residues. The CDR3 DNA is TGTGCCAGCATTCAATCACAGGGTGTAATCTATGGCTACACCTTC. This translates into CASIQSQGVIYGYTF.